This TCR beta chain was captured by sequencing in a study of blood T cell repertoires in COVID-19. About the study: The analysed material was cDNA or gDNA that came from T cells, B-cell-depleted T cells, or PBMCs.

TCRdb's copy holds only in-frame clones and misses some; the assay was immunoSEQ multiplex PCR. Altogether approximately 280,000 clones are present, approximately 86% being singletons, with the ten largest covering approximately 2.6%. In terms of age and location, participants ranged from roughly 18 to 90 years and lived in about two dozen US areas. Recovery meant two consecutive negative NP/OP PCR tests, professional clearance, or resolved symptoms. CDR3 length: 15 amino acids. Germline CDR1 and CDR2: LGHDT and YNNKEL (reference sequence). Losses at the gene ends were 0 bases for V and 7 bases for J; bases not matched to a gene: 6.

Sequences were obtained from PBMCs or T cells enriched from blood (not recorded which). The rearrangement uses TRBV3-1 (or the pseudogene TRBV3-2) and TRBJ2-1, with 7 bases that match TRBD2. The TCR originated in a woman aged 18-30 years who had recovered from COVID-19. CDR3 nucleotide sequence: TGTGCCAGCAGCCAAGAGCCGGGGGAGGGTAATGAGCAGTTCTTC. This sequence encodes CASSQEPGEGNEQFF.